This is a list of T cell receptor beta chains from one sample in a study of type 1 and type 2 diabetes patients. TCRdb recomputed calls from the multiplex PCR reads with MiXCR, one row per CDR3 protein. This table holds fewer than 300,000 distinct CDR3 sequences, roughly 44% found once. The sample taken for sequencing was peripheral blood mononuclear cells (PBMCs). All receptors come from a man aged 18 to 30 with type 2 diabetes. The conserved cysteine and the conserved F or W are not part of the CDR3 here. The order of the fields is CDR3 length, V gene, clone size, CDR3 protein. Size is omitted from some rows. Given values are once, few, many or a class for expanded clones.

12	TRBV20-1	-	SARVPGTSGEQY
14	TRBV6-2/TRBV6-3	-	ASSGSGTEISYEQY
11	TRBV19	-	ASTRSGANVLT
13	TRBV7-2	-	ASSLVAAANYGYT
15	TRBV4-1	-	ASSTTPPEVSTDTQY
12	TRBV15	-	ATSGPETLQPQH
13	TRBV6-5	-	ASSYTNTNTGELF
13	TRBV27	-	ASSPQGQGRYGYT
12	TRBV28	-	ASKREGSYNEQF
16	TRBV6-6	-	ASSDRTSGIISYNEQF
10	TRBV11-2	few	ASSFLPGELF